Each of the 19 T cell receptor beta chains below was sequenced from the same sample in a study of blood T cell repertoires in COVID-19. Profiling relied on immunoSEQ multiplex PCR, and the TCRdb table lists in-frame clones only, not all of them. The table records approximately 280,000 clones, around 85% of them present only once. Sequenced material: peripheral blood. These receptors originate from a woman in her 30s who had recovered from COVID-19.

This clone occurred once. The chain recombines TRBV19 with TRBJ1-1; 7 bases map to TRBD1. V dropped 5 bases and J dropped 3; count of bases not matched to a gene: 18. Per germline, CDR1 LNHDA and CDR2 SQIVND (reference sequence). The CDR3 has 18 residues. The CDR3 DNA reads as TGTGCCAGTAGTTTTCGGACAGGTATGGTTAAAGGGGACACTGAAGCTTTCTTT. Protein product: CASSFRTGMVKGDTEAFF.

The chain has TRBV5-5 and TRBJ1-5; D is perhaps TRBD1 (6 bases). Trimming cost V 0 bases and J 4 bases, with 11 bases left between them. The V gene's germline CDR1 is SGHKS and CDR2 YYEKEE (reference sequence). The CDR3 sequence is 15 residues long. CDR3 loop: CASSLGVQGNQPQHF. As DNA, the CDR3 is TGTGCCAGCAGCTTGGGGGTACAGGGAAATCAGCCCCAGCATTTT.

V and J are TRBV5-4 and TRBJ1-1; tentatively, D is TRBD1 (6 bases). There are 15 residues in the CDR3. V shed 0 bases and J shed 4 bases, with 13 bases lying between them. The V gene's germline CDR1 is SGHNT and CDR2 YYREEE (reference sequence). CDR3 DNA sequence: TGTGCCAGCAGCTTGGGTTTTCAGGGGACCACTGAAGCTTTCTTT. Residues: CASSLGFQGTTEAFF.

The chain couples TRBV24-1 to TRBJ2-3; D remains unclear. CDR1 is KGHDR, CDR2 SFDVKD, per germline. This CDR3 comprises 13 residues. Trimming removed 3 bases from V and 4 bases from J, with 7 bases in between. The CDR3 sequence: CATSDPQSDTQYF. CDR3 DNA: TGTGCCACCAGTGATCCACAATCAGATACGCAGTATTTT.

The chain combines TRBV5-4 with TRBJ2-5; D gene uncertain. Trimming stripped 1 base from V and 7 bases from J, with 5 bases between. The CDR3 is 11 amino acids. Germline CDR1 SGHNT, CDR2 YYREEE (reference sequence). Here the CDR3 DNA reads TGTGCCAGCAGCTTGTCGGGGACCCAGTACTTC. This translates into CASSLSGTQYF.

The chain joins TRBV6-5 to TRBJ2-7, with TRBD1 as a possible D gene (5 bases). The CDR3 totals 14 residues. V lost 6 bases and J 1 base, leaving 13 bases between the germline ends. Germline CDR1 is MNHEY and CDR2 is SVGAGI. The CDR3 is CASRRQKGSYEQYF. The CDR3 region has the DNA TGTGCCAGCAGAAGACAGAAGGGATCCTACGAGCAGTACTTC.

The chain has TRBV5-4 and TRBJ1-2; 7 nucleotides align to TRBD1. This CDR3 is built from 15 residues. The V and J ends lost 3 bases and 4 bases, in that order; junction bases with no gene match: 9. Germline V gene lookup returns CDR1 SGHNT and CDR2 YYREEE (reference sequence). CDR3 DNA: TGTGCCAGCAGCTCGGGACAGCAAAACCTCTATGGCTACACCTTC. This gives the protein CASSSGQQNLYGYTF.

The CDR3 sequence is CAQKGGLGTEAFF. The CDR3 DNA reads TGTGCCCAAAAAGGGGGCTTAGGTACTGAAGCTTTCTTT. J is TRBJ1-1 and V is TRBV2; 7 positions agree with TRBD1. CDR1 SNHLY and CDR2 FYNNEI come from the germline V gene. This CDR3 has 13 residues. The V gene end was trimmed by 11 bases and the J gene end by 5 bases; junction bases not matched to a gene: 11.

To note about this clone: Other nucleotide sequences from this sample produce the same CDR3. V is TRBV19 and J is TRBJ2-7; weak D call: TRBD1 (5 bases). Germline values: CDR1 LNHDA, CDR2 SQIVND (reference sequence). The CDR3 length is 14 residues. The V end was cut by 3 bases, the J end by 1 base, with 10 bases between. CDR3 loop: CASSIGTGSYEQYF. The CDR3 bases are TGTGCCAGTAGTATCGGCACAGGATCCTACGAGCAGTACTTC.

This clone occurred once. The J gene is TRBJ1-2, the V gene TRBV5-1; 7 nucleotides align to TRBD1. V lost 3 bases and J lost 3; bases outside the gene matches: 5. Germline assignment: CDR1 SGHRS and CDR2 YFSETQ. CDR3 length: 14 amino acids. In DNA form, the CDR3 reads TGCGCCAGCAGCTCACCAGGGGGGCACTATGGCTACACCTTC. Translating it yields CASSSPGGHYGYTF.

The chain carries TRBV10-3 and TRBJ1-3, with D unclear. CDR1 and CDR2 from the germline V gene are ENHRY and SYGVKD. V lost 3 bases, J lost 0 bases, and 6 bases lay in between. The CDR3 loop spans 14 amino acids. The CDR3 loop is CAISDGSSGNTIYF. The CDR3 DNA reads TGTGCCATCAGTGACGGTAGCTCTGGAAACACCATATATTTT.

The chain is built from TRBV6-5 and TRBJ2-3; 11 bases map to TRBD1. This CDR3 is built from 14 residues. V lost 7 bases, J lost 5 bases, and 5 bases stayed unmatched. The germline V gene encodes CDR1 MNHEY and CDR2 SVGAGI. The CDR3 coding sequence is TGTGCCAGCACTCAGGACAGGGGGCAAGATACGCAGTATTTT. Translation: CASTQDRGQDTQYF.

The V call is TRBV1, the J call TRBJ2-7; no DNA check was done on the table's D call, TRBD2. TRBV1 is classified as a pseudogene. CDR3 size: 17 residues. This chain's CDR3 is CTSSQDLVAGVFYEQYF. CDR3 nucleotide sequence: TGCACCAGCAGCCAAGATTTAGTAGCGGGAGTTTTTTACGAGCAGTACTTC.

The V gene is TRBV28, the J gene TRBJ2-3, with 7 positions matching TRBD1. This CDR3 region has 17 residues. CDR1 is MDHEN, CDR2 SYDVKM, per germline. With V trimmed by 2 bases and J by 4 bases, 12 bases remained unmatched. The CDR3 spells CASSLPYRDSPSDTQYF. Written as DNA, the CDR3 is TGTGCCAGCAGTTTACCCTACCGGGACAGCCCCTCAGATACGCAGTATTTT.

The sample holds one count of this clone. V gene TRBV5-1 combines with J gene TRBJ2-3, with 14 positions matching TRBD2. CDR3 size: 16 residues. Germline V gene lookup returns CDR1 SGHRS and CDR2 YFSETQ. The J segment lost 2 bases and the V segment lost 4 bases, leaving 3 bases of the junction unmatched. The CDR3 loop reads CASSEGLAGDTDTQYF. CDR3 DNA: TGCGCCAGCAGCGAGGGACTAGCGGGGGACACAGATACGCAGTATTTT.

The chain has TRBV29-1 and TRBJ2-1; a possible D gene is TRBD2 (7 bases). The CDR3 runs 13 residues. The ends were cut back, 7 bases at V and 4 bases at J, with 14 bases in the middle. CDR1 and CDR2 (germline): SQVTM, ANQGSEA. The CDR3 spells CSAREGGYNEQFF. For the CDR3, the DNA is TGCAGCGCCCGTGAGGGGGGGTACAATGAGCAGTTCTTC.

This chain links TRBV18 with TRBJ2-2; D is perhaps TRBD1 (5 bases). This CDR3 region has 12 residues. Germline CDR1 is KGHSH and CDR2 is LQKENI. With 3 bases removed from V and 6 bases from J, the gap between germline ends came to 5 bases. CDR3 coding DNA: TGTGCCAGCTCACCGACAGCCGGGGAGCTGTTTTTT. Protein: CASSPTAGELFF.

In its sample, this clone was seen once. This chain joins TRBV10-3 and TRBJ2-6, with TRBD1 matching 8 bases. The CDR3 runs to 18 residues. CDR1 and CDR2 (germline): ENHRY, SYGVKD. V shed 3 bases and J 3 bases; nucleotides not matched to a gene: 10. In DNA, the CDR3 is TGTGCCATCAGTGACCCAGCAGGGGGCTTAGTTGGGGCCAACGTCCTGACTTTC. Translation gives CAISDPAGGLVGANVLTF.

This clone was counted only a few times. The chain joins TRBV20-1 to TRBJ2-1, with TRBD2 matching over 9 bases. The germline V gene encodes CDR1 DFQATT and CDR2 SNEGSKA (reference sequence). The CDR3 is 17 amino acids. Trimming removed 3 bases from V and 0 bases from J; junction bases left unmatched: 9. The CDR3 nucleotides read TGCAGTGCTAGTGGACTAGCGCCCCAAAGCTCCTACAATGAGCAGTTCTTC. Translated, it gives CSASGLAPQSSYNEQFF.